These 5 T cell receptor beta chains were all obtained from the same sample, sequenced in a study of cytomegalovirus exposure and HLA in healthy donors. Both 60 Vbeta primers and 13 Jbeta primers went into the PCR. Sequencing was performed with immunoSEQ multiplex PCR; in TCRdb, only in-frame clones are kept and a portion is missing. Seen here are 25,000 or so clones, nearly 80% observed once, and the top ten hold about 5%. The sample taken for sequencing was PBMCs. The receptors come from a male donor in good health and CMV-seronegative.

The chain combines TRBV27 with TRBJ1-6; the D is unclear. The CDR3 extends over 16 amino acids. Germline CDR1 MNHEY, CDR2 SMNVEV (reference sequence). Trimming removed 5 bases at V and 0 bases at J, with 11 bases between. DNA of the CDR3: TGTGCCAGCAGTCCCGGAGTCCCCTCCTATAATTCACCCCTCCACTTT. Its translation is CASSPGVPSYNSPLHF.

V gene TRBV5-1 combines with J gene TRBJ2-7, with D perhaps matching TRBD1 (5 bases). CDR3 length: 13 residues. Germline CDR1 is SGHRS and CDR2 is YFSETQ. Between the trimmed V and J ends, which lost 4 bases and 1 base, there was a span of 9 bases. In nucleotides, the CDR3 is TGCGCCAGCAGCGAAGACAGATCCTACGAGCAGTACTTC. Translating gives CASSEDRSYEQYF.

J is TRBJ2-1 and V is TRBV9; 9 nucleotides line up with TRBD2. After removal of 0 bases from V and 6 bases from J, the junction contained 4 bases not matched to a gene. Germline V gene data show CDR1 as SGDLS and CDR2 as YYNGEE. The CDR3 totals 15 residues. The CDR3 DNA reads as TGTGCCAGCAGCGTAGAGCCTAGCGGGGCCAATGAGCAGTTCTTC. Translated, it gives CASSVEPSGANEQFF.

As regards this clone: The sample has other DNA sequences that encode this CDR3 too. V gene TRBV30 combines with J gene TRBJ1-1, with D possibly matching TRBD1 (6 bases). Germline CDR1 and CDR2: GTSNPN and SVGIG (reference sequence). This CDR3 region has 13 residues. Deletions cut 3 bases from V and 0 bases from J, with 8 bases between. CDR3 DNA: TGTGCCTGGAGCGGACAGTTGAACACTGAAGCTTTCTTT. The encoded protein is CAWSGQLNTEAFF.

V gene TRBV19 combines with J gene TRBJ2-3; D might be TRBD2 (7 bases). Trimming cost V 9 bases and J 1 base, with 17 bases left between them. The CDR3 is made up of 15 amino acids. CDR1 and CDR2 from the germline V gene are LNHDA and SQIVND (reference sequence). The CDR3 coding sequence is TGTGCCAGCGGCCATTTGGGGGGGCGCACAGATACGCAGTATTTT. This codes for CASGHLGGRTDTQYF. Complete variable domain (other parts from reference TRBV19 and TRBJ2-3): DGGITQSPKYLFRKEGQNVTLSCEQNLNHDAMYWYRQDPGQGLRLIYYSQIVNDFQKGDIAEGYSVSREKKESFPLTVTSAQKNPTAFYLCASGHLGGRTDTQYFGPGTRLTVL.